Given below is one T cell receptor (beta chain) in context. The data stem from a study of T cell changes during pregnancy in multiple sclerosis. Generated by immunoSEQ multiplex PCR, the TCRdb table keeps only in-frame clones and is missing some. This table has 50,000 to 65,000 clones, 80% to 90% appearing once. Germline trimming cut 4 bases from V and 8 bases from J; bases unmatched to any gene: 4. This CDR3 contains 13 residues. Germline values: CDR1 MGHDK, CDR2 SYGVNS. This specimen consisted of CD4+ T cells from peripheral blood mononuclear cells, obtained in the third trimester of pregnancy. The chain employs TRBV25-1 and TRBJ2-1; TRBD1 matches 8 bases. The receptor's source is a female donor with multiple sclerosis, enrolled in a pregnancy study. Here the CDR3 DNA reads TGTGCCAGCAGTGGGACAGGGTCGCATGAGCAGTTCTTC. This encodes CASSGTGSHEQFF.